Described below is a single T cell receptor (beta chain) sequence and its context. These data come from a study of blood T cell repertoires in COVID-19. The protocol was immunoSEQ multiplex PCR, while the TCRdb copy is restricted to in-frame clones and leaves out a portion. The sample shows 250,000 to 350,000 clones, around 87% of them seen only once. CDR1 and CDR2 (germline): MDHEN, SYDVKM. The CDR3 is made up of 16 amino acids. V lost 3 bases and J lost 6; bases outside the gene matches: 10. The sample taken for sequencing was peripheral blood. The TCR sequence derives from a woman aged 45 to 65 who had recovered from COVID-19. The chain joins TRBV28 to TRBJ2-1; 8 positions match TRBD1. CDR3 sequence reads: CASSFFRTGIFNEQFF. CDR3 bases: TGTGCCAGCAGTTTTTTCAGGACAGGGATTTTCAATGAGCAGTTCTTC.